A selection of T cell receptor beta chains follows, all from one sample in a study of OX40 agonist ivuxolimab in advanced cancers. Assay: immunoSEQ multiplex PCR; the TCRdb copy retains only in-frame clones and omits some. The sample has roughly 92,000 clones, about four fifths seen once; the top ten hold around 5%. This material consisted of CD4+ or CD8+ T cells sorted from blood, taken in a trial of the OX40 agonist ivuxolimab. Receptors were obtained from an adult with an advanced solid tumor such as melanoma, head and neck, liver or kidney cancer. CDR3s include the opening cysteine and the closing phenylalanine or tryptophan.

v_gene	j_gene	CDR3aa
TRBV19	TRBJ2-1	CASSPDYNEQFF
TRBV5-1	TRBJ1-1	CASSLGRLRGENTEAFF
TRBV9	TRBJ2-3	CASSVDSVGAPSTDTQYF
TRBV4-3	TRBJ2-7	CASSHRTVPYEQYF
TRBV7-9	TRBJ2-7	CASSLRDAGQGTEYF
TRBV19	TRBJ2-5	CASSITGGTETQYF
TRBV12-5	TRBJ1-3	CASGLNSGNTIYF
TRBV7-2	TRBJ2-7	CASSEIGQGLGDEQYF
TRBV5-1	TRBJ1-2	CASNLGQGNGANYGYTF
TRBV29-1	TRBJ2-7	CSVVLQGYEQYF
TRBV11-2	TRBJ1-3	CASSTHRDGNTIYF
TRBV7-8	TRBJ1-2	CASSLGQDYGYTF
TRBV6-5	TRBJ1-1	CASSAAGMGTEAFF
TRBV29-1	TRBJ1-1	CSAHMNTEAFF